This T cell receptor beta chain was sequenced for a study of T cells in Graves' hyperthyroidism and ophthalmopathy. The CDR3 runs 16 residues. Trimming stripped 6 bases from V and 5 bases from J, with 19 bases between. CDR1 MGHDK and CDR2 SYGVNS come from the germline V gene. The TCR beta CDR3 regions underwent amplification using RNA transcripts as the source. The TCR CDR3 first-round RT-PCR relied on the HTBI primer set. TCRdb reprocessed the multiplex PCR reads via MiXCR and lists one record per CDR3 protein. Of approximately 590,000 distinct CDR3 sequences in the sample, around 46% are singletons; the top ten hold nearly 8.5%. Disease duration under 2 months; hyperthyroidism patients were aged 18 to 65.

The sequence was obtained from a woman aged 18-30 years with Graves' hyperthyroidism. The source material was peripheral blood or thyroid tissue (not recorded which). The chain links TRBV25-1 to TRBJ1-4; perhaps TRBD1 as D (5 bases). CDR3 residues: CASSLAFGGVNEKLFF. CDR3 DNA sequence: TGTGCCAGCAGCTTGGCCTTTGGGGGAGTAAATGAAAAACTGTTTTTT.